These T cell receptor beta chains were read from a single sample in a study of T cells in Graves' hyperthyroidism and ophthalmopathy. TCRdb itself ran the multiplex PCR reads through MiXCR, one entry per CDR3 protein. Among about 53,000 distinct CDR3 sequences listed, approximately 50% were seen once. Material: blood. These receptors were taken from a young woman with Graves' ophthalmopathy. The CDR3 runs from the conserved cysteine through the conserved F or W. D genes are given only for firm matches. Size is stated for part of the rows, as once, few or many counts, or as a class when the clone is expanded.

D gene: -
J gene: TRBJ1-5
clone size: -
V gene: TRBV19
CDR3 protein: CASSRGGSNQPQHF
CDR3 DNA: TGTGCCAGTAGTAGAGGGGGATCGAATCAGCCCCAGCATTTT

D gene: TRBD1
J gene: TRBJ1-5
clone size: -
V gene: TRBV2
CDR3 protein: CASSLSGTGNNQPQHF
CDR3 DNA: TGTGCCAGCAGCCTTTCCGGGACAGGGAATAATCAGCCCCAGCATTTT

D gene: TRBD1
J gene: TRBJ1-5
clone size: -
V gene: TRBV20-1
CDR3 protein: CSAREDRGTPSKQPQQF
CDR3 DNA: TGCAGTGCTAGAGAAGACAGGGGAACCCCCAGCAAGCAGCCCCAGCAGTTT

D gene: TRBD1
J gene: TRBJ2-5
clone size: -
V gene: TRBV30
CDR3 protein: CAWGFTGGYQETQYF
CDR3 DNA: TGTGCCTGGGGGTTCACAGGGGGATACCAAGAGACCCAGTACTTC

D gene: TRBD2
J gene: TRBJ2-7
clone size: -
V gene: TRBV10-3
CDR3 protein: CAISAQIRTSGRPYEQYF
CDR3 DNA: TGTGCCATCAGCGCCCAGATTCGGACTAGCGGGAGGCCCTACGAGCAGTACTTC

D gene: -
J gene: TRBJ2-1
clone size: many
V gene: TRBV12-3/TRBV12-4
CDR3 protein: CASSRYSVDEQFF
CDR3 DNA: TGTGCCAGCAGCCGCTATAGCGTTGATGAGCAGTTCTTC

D gene: TRBD2
J gene: TRBJ2-1
clone size: many
V gene: TRBV20-1
CDR3 protein: CSARGGLVTSEQFF
CDR3 DNA: TGCAGTGCTAGAGGGGGACTAGTAACGAGTGAGCAGTTCTTC

D gene: -
J gene: TRBJ2-7
clone size: medium-sized
V gene: TRBV15
CDR3 protein: CATSTPHSPEEQYF
CDR3 DNA: TGTGCCACCAGCACGCCCCACAGTCCGGAAGAGCAGTACTTC

D gene: -
J gene: TRBJ1-5
clone size: many
V gene: TRBV28
CDR3 protein: CASSLIGNVGNQPQHF
CDR3 DNA: TGTGCCAGCAGTTTAATAGGGAATGTTGGCAATCAGCCCCAGCATTTT

D gene: TRBD1
J gene: TRBJ2-3
clone size: many
V gene: TRBV5-5
CDR3 protein: CASSLQGAADTQYF
CDR3 DNA: TGTGCCAGCAGCTTGCAGGGGGCGGCAGATACGCAGTATTTT

D gene: -
J gene: TRBJ2-7
clone size: -
V gene: TRBV4-2
CDR3 protein: CASSRIGEREQYF
CDR3 DNA: TGTGCCAGCAGCCGCATCGGAGAGAGGGAGCAGTACTTC

D gene: -
J gene: TRBJ1-1
clone size: many
V gene: TRBV19
CDR3 protein: CASSIRTASMNTEAFF
CDR3 DNA: TGTGCCAGTAGTATAAGGACAGCCAGCATGAACACTGAAGCTTTCTTT

D gene: TRBD2
J gene: TRBJ2-4
clone size: -
V gene: TRBV10-2
CDR3 protein: CASSEGTSGRLSIQYF
CDR3 DNA: TGCGCCAGCAGTGAGGGGACTAGCGGGAGGCTGTCTATTCAGTACTTC

D gene: TRBD1
J gene: TRBJ2-7
clone size: many
V gene: TRBV2
CDR3 protein: CASSFGQGLDF
CDR3 DNA: TGTGCCAGCAGTTTCGGACAGGGTTTAGACTTC

D gene: -
J gene: TRBJ2-1
clone size: many
V gene: TRBV4-1
CDR3 protein: CASSLTSSLVNEQFF
CDR3 DNA: TGCGCCAGCAGCCTGACTAGTAGTTTGGTGAATGAGCAGTTCTTC

D gene: -
J gene: TRBJ2-5
clone size: many
V gene: TRBV3-1
CDR3 protein: CASSPTSQETQYF
CDR3 DNA: TGTGCCAGCAGCCCGACTAGCCAAGAGACCCAGTACTTC

D gene: -
J gene: TRBJ2-1
clone size: -
V gene: TRBV7-3
CDR3 protein: CASSSQSNTEQFF
CDR3 DNA: TGTGCCAGCAGCTCGCAGTCGAACACTGAGCAGTTCTTC

D gene: TRBD1
J gene: TRBJ2-1
clone size: -
V gene: TRBV12-3/TRBV12-4
CDR3 protein: CASRQPTGVKQFF
CDR3 DNA: TGTGCCAGCAGACAGCCGACAGGGGTCAAGCAGTTCTTC

D gene: TRBD1
J gene: TRBJ2-7
clone size: many
V gene: TRBV20-1
CDR3 protein: CSAQDRGHEQYF
CDR3 DNA: TGCAGTGCTCAGGACAGGGGGCACGAGCAGTACTTC

D gene: -
J gene: TRBJ2-7
clone size: -
V gene: TRBV28
CDR3 protein: CASSPRTPRYF
CDR3 DNA: TGTGCCAGCAGTCCGAGGACTCCCCGGTACTTC

D gene: TRBD1
J gene: TRBJ1-1
clone size: -
V gene: TRBV2
CDR3 protein: CAGGQGGTEAFF
CDR3 DNA: TGTGCCGGCGGACAGGGTGGGACTGAAGCTTTCTTT

D gene: TRBD1
J gene: TRBJ1-5
clone size: -
V gene: TRBV12-3/TRBV12-4
CDR3 protein: CASISLGQGINEHF
CDR3 DNA: TGTGCCAGCATTTCCTTGGGACAGGGGATCAATGAGCATTTT

D gene: TRBD1
J gene: TRBJ1-1
clone size: -
V gene: TRBV5-5
CDR3 protein: CAGSPTDRGNTEAFF
CDR3 DNA: TGTGCCGGCAGCCCGACGGACAGGGGGAACACGGAAGCTTTCTTT

D gene: -
J gene: TRBJ2-1
clone size: many
V gene: TRBV3-1
CDR3 protein: CASSLGNEQFF
CDR3 DNA: TGTGCCAGCAGCCTGGGTAATGAGCAGTTCTTC

D gene: -
J gene: TRBJ2-5
clone size: -
V gene: TRBV20-1
CDR3 protein: CSAITGRGYNQETQYF
CDR3 DNA: TGCAGTGCCATAACGGGGCGTGGGTACAACCAAGAGACCCAGTACTTC

D gene: -
J gene: TRBJ1-2
clone size: many
V gene: TRBV12-3/TRBV12-4
CDR3 protein: CASAPGDNYGYTF
CDR3 DNA: TGTGCCAGCGCACCGGGGGATAACTATGGCTACACCTTC

D gene: TRBD2
J gene: TRBJ2-7
clone size: -
V gene: TRBV28
CDR3 protein: CASRTQGASGRPSEQYF
CDR3 DNA: TGTGCCAGCAGGACGCAAGGGGCTAGCGGGAGACCGAGCGAGCAGTACTTC

D gene: TRBD1
J gene: TRBJ2-2
clone size: -
V gene: TRBV28
CDR3 protein: CASSPDRGTGELFF
CDR3 DNA: TGTGCCAGCAGTCCCGACAGGGGCACCGGGGAGCTGTTTTTT

D gene: -
J gene: TRBJ2-7
clone size: many
V gene: TRBV28
CDR3 protein: CASSPYNYEQYF
CDR3 DNA: TGTGCCAGCAGTCCCTACAACTACGAGCAGTACTTC

D gene: TRBD2
J gene: TRBJ2-1
clone size: -
V gene: TRBV7-7
CDR3 protein: CASSLRLAGSYNEQFF
CDR3 DNA: TGTGCTAGCAGCCTGAGACTAGCGGGCTCCTACAATGAGCAGTTCTTC

D gene: TRBD2
J gene: TRBJ2-7
clone size: -
V gene: TRBV6-5
CDR3 protein: CASRMIASGRAFHEQYF
CDR3 DNA: TGTGCCAGCAGAATGATTGCTAGCGGGAGGGCCTTCCACGAGCAGTACTTC

D gene: TRBD1
J gene: TRBJ1-5
clone size: many
V gene: TRBV10-1
CDR3 protein: CASQEGAGQPQHF
CDR3 DNA: TGCGCCAGTCAAGAGGGGGCCGGTCAGCCCCAGCATTTT

D gene: TRBD1
J gene: TRBJ2-1
clone size: once
V gene: TRBV20-1
CDR3 protein: CSARNRGLSGTPEQFF
CDR3 DNA: TGCAGTGCTAGAAACAGGGGGCTGAGCGGGACCCCTGAGCAGTTCTTC

D gene: -
J gene: TRBJ1-2
clone size: many
V gene: TRBV6-1
CDR3 protein: CASSEAGTLKGYTF
CDR3 DNA: TGTGCCAGCAGTGAAGCGGGCACCCTAAAGGGCTACACCTTC

D gene: TRBD1
J gene: TRBJ2-2
clone size: many
V gene: TRBV5-1
CDR3 protein: CASADRGGTGELFF
CDR3 DNA: TGCGCCAGTGCGGACAGGGGCGGCACCGGGGAGCTGTTTTTT

D gene: -
J gene: TRBJ2-7
clone size: many
V gene: TRBV6-5
CDR3 protein: CASRAPDRRQYF
CDR3 DNA: TGTGCCAGCAGAGCCCCCGACAGGAGGCAGTACTTC

D gene: TRBD2
J gene: TRBJ2-3
clone size: -
V gene: TRBV7-9
CDR3 protein: CASTFASGRIGGEQYF
CDR3 DNA: TGTGCCAGCACCTTTGCTAGCGGGAGAATCGGTGGTGAGCAGTATTTT

D gene: TRBD1
J gene: TRBJ1-4
clone size: many
V gene: TRBV6-1
CDR3 protein: CASSGGQAKKLFF
CDR3 DNA: TGTGCCAGCAGTGGGGGACAGGCGAAAAAACTGTTTTTT

D gene: -
J gene: TRBJ2-1
clone size: many
V gene: TRBV19
CDR3 protein: CASSWNRNNEQFF
CDR3 DNA: TGTGCCAGTAGTTGGAACCGGAACAATGAGCAGTTCTTC

D gene: -
J gene: TRBJ2-6
clone size: many
V gene: TRBV18
CDR3 protein: CASLGGANVLTF
CDR3 DNA: TGTGCCAGCTTAGGCGGGGCCAACGTCCTGACTTTC

D gene: -
J gene: TRBJ1-2
clone size: medium-sized
V gene: TRBV15
CDR3 protein: CATSRDAGFGGYTF
CDR3 DNA: TGTGCCACCAGCAGAGATGCAGGGTTCGGGGGCTACACCTTC

D gene: -
J gene: TRBJ2-1
clone size: -
V gene: TRBV10-2
CDR3 protein: CASSQVAGTLKWDEQFF
CDR3 DNA: TGCGCCAGCAGTCAAGTCGCGGGGACCCTCAAGTGGGATGAGCAGTTCTTC

D gene: -
J gene: TRBJ1-1
clone size: many
V gene: TRBV5-5
CDR3 protein: CASSFGGNTEAFF
CDR3 DNA: TGTGCCAGCAGCTTCGGAGGGAACACTGAAGCTTTCTTT

D gene: -
J gene: TRBJ1-3
clone size: many
V gene: TRBV19
CDR3 protein: CASSVYPPTGPGNTIYF
CDR3 DNA: TGTGCCAGTAGTGTCTATCCCCCAACAGGGCCTGGAAACACCATATATTTT

D gene: TRBD1
J gene: TRBJ2-1
clone size: -
V gene: TRBV19
CDR3 protein: CASSVGQGSYNEQFF
CDR3 DNA: TGTGCCAGTAGTGTGGGACAGGGATCCTACAATGAGCAGTTCTTC

D gene: -
J gene: TRBJ1-1
clone size: many
V gene: TRBV12-3/TRBV12-4
CDR3 protein: CASRHRESANEAFF
CDR3 DNA: TGTGCCAGCAGACACAGGGAGAGTGCGAATGAAGCTTTCTTT

D gene: TRBD2
J gene: TRBJ2-7
clone size: -
V gene: TRBV7-3
CDR3 protein: CASSLAGGNPYEQYF
CDR3 DNA: TGTGCCAGCAGCTTAGCGGGAGGAAATCCCTACGAGCAGTACTTC

D gene: TRBD2
J gene: TRBJ2-7
clone size: -
V gene: TRBV10-3
CDR3 protein: CAIRTNLAGGFYEQYF
CDR3 DNA: TGTGCCATCAGAACCAACCTAGCGGGAGGATTCTACGAGCAGTACTTC

D gene: -
J gene: TRBJ1-6
clone size: many
V gene: TRBV14
CDR3 protein: CASSQRDRYNSPLHF
CDR3 DNA: TGTGCCAGCAGCCAGCGGGACCGATATAATTCACCCCTCCACTTT

D gene: -
J gene: TRBJ2-2
clone size: many
V gene: TRBV20-1
CDR3 protein: CSARVGQNTGELFF
CDR3 DNA: TGCAGTGCTAGAGTGGGACAGAACACCGGGGAGCTGTTTTTT

D gene: TRBD1
J gene: TRBJ1-2
clone size: many
V gene: TRBV20-1
CDR3 protein: CSVWTGGHGYTF
CDR3 DNA: TGCAGTGTTTGGACAGGGGGCCATGGCTACACCTTC

D gene: -
J gene: TRBJ2-3
clone size: many
V gene: TRBV12-3/TRBV12-4
CDR3 protein: CASSFLLGLVRTDTQYF
CDR3 DNA: TGTGCCAGCAGTTTTCTTCTTGGTCTTGTACGCACAGATACGCAGTATTTT

D gene: -
J gene: TRBJ2-7
clone size: -
V gene: TRBV12-3/TRBV12-4
CDR3 protein: CASSEQSTGEQYF
CDR3 DNA: TGTGCCAGCAGTGAGCAGTCAACCGGCGAGCAGTACTTC

D gene: -
J gene: TRBJ2-7
clone size: -
V gene: TRBV6-5
CDR3 protein: CASSFGEDDKEQYF
CDR3 DNA: TGTGCCAGCAGCTTTGGAGAGGACGACAAGGAGCAGTACTTC